The source of this T cell receptor beta chain is a study of blood T cells in healthy people across ages. Study conclusions and caveats: The authors considered diversity estimates from one million T cells to be underestimates. TCR beta diversity per million T cells fell roughly linearly with age.

This clonotype came up a few times. Its antigen remains unknown. A second PCR of roughly 7 to 11 cycles used a sample-barcoded 5' primer and a J-beta primer mix. TCRdb independently ran MiXCR on the 5' RACE reads; one entry per CDR3 protein. The sample yields about 540,000 distinct CDR3 sequences, around 24% seen once. Germline V gene data show CDR1 as LGHNA and CDR2 as YNFKEQ. Germline trimming cut 1 base from V and 0 bases from J; bases unmatched to any gene: 8. The CDR3 is 18 residues long. The individuals who served as donors were healthy Caucasians living in Russia, aged about 6 to 100. These sequences were also reported in another study, on T cells of mothers and their children. That source reports: Thymic selection molds TCR recombination output in much the same way for related pairs as for unrelated pairs.

Sample: blood. The sequence came from a boy under 18 in good health. The chain employs TRBV4-2 and TRBJ1-4; 7 bases line up with TRBD1. The CDR3 region is CASSQVTDRFSTNEKLFF. The CDR3 DNA reads as TGTGCCAGCAGCCAAGTAACGGACAGGTTTTCAACTAATGAAAAACTGTTTTTT.